Below, 30 T cell receptor beta chains from the same sample are listed, as sequenced in a study of blood T cell repertoires in COVID-19. The data were produced by immunoSEQ multiplex PCR, yet TCRdb's version contains in-frame clones alone and is incomplete. The data hold approximately 87,000 clones, with 80% to 90% observed a single time. Material for sequencing was peripheral blood. These receptors all come from an elderly woman with acute or convalescent COVID-19.

This chain links TRBV5-6 with TRBJ1-1; D may be TRBD1 (5 bases). The CDR3 covers 15 residues. The V gene's germline CDR1 is SGHDT and CDR2 YYEEEE. Trimming left V 3 bases short and J 8 bases short, with 20 bases between. The CDR3 protein is CASSSRGGGPREAFF. The CDR3 bases are TGTGCCAGCAGCTCGAGAGGCGGGGGTCCTCGGGAAGCTTTCTTT.

The J gene is TRBJ1-3, the V gene TRBV19; no definite D call. Trimming removed 5 bases at V and 4 bases at J, with 15 bases between. The CDR3 has 15 amino acids. The germline V gene has CDR1 LNHDA and CDR2 SQIVND (reference sequence). The CDR3 sequence: CASSRVEGLGNTIYF. For the CDR3, the DNA is TGTGCCAGTAGTCGGGTGGAGGGATTGGGAAACACCATATATTTT. Looking up the rest from reference TRBV19 and TRBJ1-3 gives the full variable domain: DGGITQSPKYLFRKEGQNVTLSCEQNLNHDAMYWYRQDPGQGLRLIYYSQIVNDFQKGDIAEGYSVSREKKESFPLTVTSAQKNPTAFYLCASSRVEGLGNTIYFGEGSWLTVV.

Written as DNA, the CDR3 is TGCGCCAGCAGCGCTACTGAAGTAAGAGCTGAAGCTTTCTTT. This gives the protein CASSATEVRAEAFF. The V and J genes are TRBV4-3 and TRBJ1-1; D ambiguous. The germline V gene has CDR1 LGHNA and CDR2 YSLEER. The CDR3 loop spans 14 amino acids. Trimming removed 5 bases at V and 6 bases at J, with 16 bases between.

This clone was recorded a few times. The chain is built from TRBV30 and TRBJ1-2; perhaps TRBD1 as D (6 bases). From germline, CDR1 is GTSNPN and CDR2 SVGIG (reference sequence). The CDR3 runs 15 residues. Trimming removed 4 bases from V and 0 bases from J, with 15 bases in between. This chain's CDR3 is CAWNWGGAPNYGYTF. CDR3 in DNA: TGTGCCTGGAACTGGGGGGGCGCCCCTAACTATGGCTACACCTTC.

The chain has TRBV3-1 (or the pseudogene TRBV3-2) and TRBJ1-5, with D uncertain. CDR1 is LGHDT, CDR2 YNNKEL, per germline (reference sequence). V was trimmed by 1 base and J by 9 bases, leaving 7 bases between them. The CDR3 is 12 amino acids. CDR3 nucleotides: TGTGCCAGCAGCCAAGGTGAGGGGCCCCAGCATTTT. Protein product: CASSQGEGPQHF.

The chain recombines TRBV25-1 with TRBJ1-1; 11 bases agree with TRBD1. The ends lost 1 base at V and 5 bases at J; junction bases unmatched: 9. The CDR3 is made up of 17 amino acids. Germline V CDR1 and CDR2: MGHDK, SYGVNS. CDR3 bases: TGTGCCAGCAGTGAATCCCCGGGACAGGGGGTGAGAACTGAAGCTTTCTTT. It yields the protein CASSESPGQGVRTEAFF.

This chain connects TRBV6-5 to TRBJ2-3; 9 nucleotides align to TRBD2. Germline-derived CDR1 and CDR2 are MNHEY and SVGAGI. CDR3 length equals 15 residues. The V segment lost 4 bases and the J segment 0 bases; nucleotides outside the gene matches: 2. CDR3 sequence (DNA): TGTGCCAGCAGTTTAGGACTAGCGAGCACAGATACGCAGTATTTT. It yields the protein CASSLGLASTDTQYF.

V and J are TRBV19 and TRBJ2-7, with D maybe TRBD2 (5 bases). Germline V gene lookup returns CDR1 LNHDA and CDR2 SQIVND (reference sequence). This CDR3 has 14 amino acids. V was cut by 6 bases and J by 0 bases, with 12 bases left in between. The CDR3 is CASRPLGSSYEQYF. The CDR3 DNA follows: TGTGCCAGTAGGCCACTAGGGAGCTCCTACGAGCAGTACTTC.

The chain employs TRBV3-1 (or the pseudogene TRBV3-2) and TRBJ2-3, with 9 bases lining up with TRBD2. The CDR3 covers 16 residues. The V and J ends lost 5 bases and 1 base, in that order; junction bases with no gene match: 7. The V gene's germline CDR1 is LGHDT and CDR2 YNNKEL (reference sequence). CDR3 sequence: CASSSSGGPGTDTQYF. Here the CDR3 DNA reads TGTGCCAGCAGCTCAAGCGGGGGGCCAGGCACAGATACGCAGTATTTT.

The chain carries TRBV29-1 and TRBJ2-3; no reliable D call. The CDR3 runs to 13 residues. Per germline, CDR1 SQVTM and CDR2 ANQGSEA. V lost 5 bases, J lost 1 base, and 10 bases lay in between. Here the CDR3 reads CSVRGAGTDTQYF. The CDR3 DNA reads as TGCAGCGTTAGAGGAGCTGGCACAGATACGCAGTATTTT.

The CDR3 sequence is CASSRQGGSTDTQYF. The DNA for the CDR3 is TGTGCCAGCAGTCGACAGGGTGGTAGCACAGATACGCAGTATTTT. The rearrangement uses TRBV6-2 or TRBV6-3 and TRBJ2-3, with 7 nucleotides matching TRBD1. Germline CDR1 reads MNHEY; CDR2 reads SVGEGT. The CDR3 runs to 15 residues. V gave up 5 bases and J gave up 0 bases; unmatched junction bases: 5.

The rearrangement uses TRBV5-4 and TRBJ2-3, with a tentative D call TRBD1 (5 bases). The CDR3 is 12 residues long. Trimming cost V 4 bases and J 6 bases, with 9 bases left between them. The germline V gene encodes CDR1 SGHNT and CDR2 YYREEE (reference sequence). CDR3 DNA: TGTGCCAGCAGCGGCCACAGGGATACGCAGTATTTT. Amino acids: CASSGHRDTQYF.

The chain uses TRBV30 and TRBJ1-2; the match to TRBD1 covers 7 bases. With 7 bases clipped from V and 5 bases from J, the junction kept 13 bases outside the gene matches. The germline V gene has CDR1 GTSNPN and CDR2 SVGIG (reference sequence). CDR3 length: 14 residues. Here the CDR3 DNA reads TGTGCCTTGGCGGGACAGCTAACTCAATATGGCTACACCTTC. Protein sequence: CALAGQLTQYGYTF.

The J gene is TRBJ1-4, the V gene TRBV5-1, with TRBD1 identical over 10 bases. CDR3 size: 16 residues. CDR1 is SGHRS and CDR2 is YFSETQ in the germline V gene. Trimming took 0 bases from V and 7 from J; bases not matched to a gene: 6. CDR3 coding DNA: TGCGCCAGCAGCTTGGGTCCCGGGACAGGGGCTGAAAAACTGTTTTTT. Translation gives CASSLGPGTGAEKLFF.

The chain is built from TRBV6-2 or TRBV6-3 and TRBJ1-5, with TRBD1 matching over 11 bases. J was trimmed by 3 bases and V by 6 bases; bases with no gene match: 7. The CDR3 has 16 residues. Germline values: CDR1 MNHEY, CDR2 SVGEGT. The CDR3 region has the DNA TGTGCCAGCAGCCGGACTGGACAGGGGGCCAATCAGCCCCAGCATTTT. This sequence encodes CASSRTGQGANQPQHF.

DNA for the CDR3: TGCGCCAGCAGCCCGACCGGGACAGGGACCTACGAGCAGTACTTC. This gives the protein CASSPTGTGTYEQYF. This sequence joins TRBV4-1 and TRBJ2-7; 9 bases align to TRBD1. CDR3 size: 15 residues. V lost 4 bases and J lost 2; bases outside the gene matches: 6. Germline lookup yields CDR1 MGHRA and CDR2 YSYEKL.

The rearrangement uses TRBV9 and TRBJ2-7; the D gene is possibly TRBD1 (6 bases). Germline V gives CDR1 SGDLS, CDR2 YYNGEE. CDR3 length: 17 amino acids. Trimming shortened V by 4 bases and J by 5 bases, and 25 bases separated the two germline ends. For the CDR3, the DNA is TGTGCCAGCAGCTTCATCTGGCCAACAGGGAATCGACACGAGCAGTACTTC. It yields the protein CASSFIWPTGNRHEQYF.

This clone came up a few times. The chain joins TRBV29-1 to TRBJ2-3; tentative D call: TRBD1 (6 bases). Germline values: CDR1 SQVTM, CDR2 ANQGSEA. V shed 6 bases and J shed 6 bases, with 10 bases lying between them. This CDR3 spans 11 amino acids. The CDR3 protein is CSVPQGDTQYF. CDR3 in DNA: TGCAGCGTCCCCCAGGGGGATACGCAGTATTTT.

The chain carries TRBV27 and TRBJ1-1; D is perhaps TRBD1 (5 bases). The V gene's germline CDR1 is MNHEY and CDR2 SMNVEV (reference sequence). This CDR3 spans 13 amino acids. V was trimmed by 11 bases and J by 1 base, leaving 14 bases between them. The DNA of the CDR3 is TGTGCCTCCAGCAGACAGCAGAACACTGAAGCTTTCTTT. Translation gives CASSRQQNTEAFF.

The V gene is TRBV28, the J gene TRBJ2-6; perhaps TRBD2 as D (5 bases). Trimming removed 5 bases at V and 0 bases at J, with 14 bases between. The germline gives CDR1 MDHEN, CDR2 SYDVKM. The CDR3 covers 17 residues. CDR3 loop: CASSAEGGFSGANVLTF. The DNA for the CDR3 is TGTGCCAGCAGTGCTGAGGGCGGGTTCTCTGGGGCCAACGTCCTGACTTTC.

The rearrangement joins TRBV6-5 to TRBJ2-7; the match to TRBD1 covers 9 bases. This CDR3 contains 14 residues. Per germline, CDR1 MNHEY and CDR2 SVGAGI. The junction had 8 bases not matched to a gene; V was cut back by 7 bases and J by 4 bases. The CDR3 reads CASIGTGRLYEQYF. DNA for the CDR3: TGTGCCAGCATCGGGACAGGGCGGTTATACGAGCAGTACTTC.

The chain has TRBV7-2 and TRBJ2-3, with 11 bases identical to TRBD2. This CDR3 has 18 amino acids. V trimming: 4 bases; J trimming: 0 bases; junction bases outside the gene matches: 9. Germline V gives CDR1 SGHTA, CDR2 FQGNSA. CDR3 in DNA: TGTGCCAGCAGCTCCCCCGGGACTAGCGGTTTGAGCACAGATACGCAGTATTTT. Protein sequence: CASSSPGTSGLSTDTQYF.

This chain joins TRBV14 and TRBJ2-1; the D gene is possibly TRBD2 (6 bases). V lost 4 bases and J lost 2, with 9 bases in between. Germline V gene data show CDR1 as SGHDN and CDR2 as FVKESK. This CDR3 is 14 amino acids long. In DNA, the CDR3 is TGTGCCAGCAGCCCTGCGGGGACCTACAATGAGCAGTTCTTC. It encodes CASSPAGTYNEQFF.

CDR3 region: CASSPRQGTTTYSNQPQHF. The DNA of the CDR3 is TGTGCCAGCAGTCCGCGACAGGGTACAACAACTTATAGCAATCAGCCCCAGCATTTT. V and J are TRBV6-6 and TRBJ1-5; 7 bases match TRBD1. V trimming: 5 bases; J trimming: 0 bases; junction bases outside the gene matches: 16. Germline V gene lookup returns CDR1 MNHNY and CDR2 SVGAGI (reference sequence). The CDR3 loop spans 19 amino acids.

This clone was found once. The V call is TRBV19, the J call TRBJ1-5, with 8 positions matching TRBD1. Germline CDR1 is LNHDA and CDR2 is SQIVND (reference sequence). V lost 7 bases to trimming and J lost 4 bases; unmatched junction nucleotides: 6. The CDR3 extends over 14 amino acids. In DNA, the CDR3 is TGTGCCAGTACTAGGACAGGGACTAATCAGCCCCAGCATTTT. It yields the protein CASTRTGTNQPQHF. The full variable domain, its missing parts supplied by reference TRBV19 and TRBJ1-5, is DGGITQSPKYLFRKEGQNVTLSCEQNLNHDAMYWYRQDPGQGLRLIYYSQIVNDFQKGDIAEGYSVSREKKESFPLTVTSAQKNPTAFYLCASTRTGTNQPQHFGDGTRLSIL.

The chain is built from TRBV7-2 and TRBJ2-4; D call uncertain. With 5 bases removed from V and 6 bases from J, the gap between germline ends came to 17 bases. CDR1 is SGHTA and CDR2 is FQGNSA in the germline V gene. This CDR3 is built from 15 residues. The CDR3 spells CASSPDSSPGNIQYF. The CDR3 nucleotides are TGTGCCAGCAGCCCCGACTCGAGCCCGGGAAACATTCAGTACTTC.

The chain couples TRBV25-1 to TRBJ1-2; D not certain. V lost 3 bases, J lost 4 bases, and 18 bases lay in between. Germline V CDR1 and CDR2: MGHDK, SYGVNS. The CDR3 is 16 amino acids. The CDR3 region is CASSDPALDGFYGYTF. DNA for the CDR3: TGTGCCAGCAGTGACCCGGCCCTAGACGGCTTCTATGGCTACACCTTC.

The chain is built from TRBV6-5 and TRBJ1-6; 8 nucleotides line up with TRBD1. V shed 8 bases, J shed 5 bases, and the junction held 5 bases outside the gene matches. The CDR3 loop spans 14 amino acids. Germline CDR1 and CDR2: MNHEY and SVGAGI. This chain's CDR3 is CASATGGNNSPLHF. CDR3 nucleotide sequence: TGTGCCAGCGCTACAGGGGGGAATAATTCACCCCTCCACTTT.

The genes are TRBV7-8 and TRBJ1-3; TRBD1 matches 8 bases. Germline V CDR1 and CDR2: SGHVS, FQNEAQ. CDR3 length: 14 residues. The V gene end was trimmed by 6 bases and the J gene end by 3 bases; junction bases not matched to a gene: 4. The CDR3 region has the DNA TGTGCCAGCAGATCCACAGGGGGTGGAAACACCATATATTTT. Amino acid sequence: CASRSTGGGNTIYF.

This chain links TRBV11-3 with TRBJ2-7; D remains unclear. Germline loops: CDR1 SGHNT, CDR2 YENEEA. Trimming removed 5 bases at V and 3 bases at J, with 8 bases between. The CDR3 extends over 12 amino acids. The CDR3 reads CASSHTNYEQYF. CDR3 sequence (DNA): TGTGCCAGCAGCCACACTAACTACGAGCAGTACTTC.